The 24 T cell receptor beta chains below were found in one sample sequenced in a study of OX40 agonist ivuxolimab in advanced cancers. Profiled with immunoSEQ multiplex PCR; TCRdb holds only in-frame clones, not every one. The sample carries tens of thousands of clones, about 90% recorded once. The sample here was CD4+ or CD8+ T cells sorted from blood, taken in a trial of the OX40 agonist ivuxolimab. All receptors come from an adult with an advanced solid tumor such as melanoma, head and neck, liver or kidney cancer.

The chain carries TRBV30 and TRBJ1-4, with D unresolved. Trimming cost V 1 base and J 4 bases, with 4 bases left between them. The germline CDR1 and CDR2 sequences are GTSNPN and SVGIG (reference sequence). The CDR3 length is 12 residues. The CDR3 is CAWSGYNEKLFF. The CDR3 DNA sequence: TGTGCCTGGAGTGGGTATAATGAAAAACTGTTTTTT.

The chain combines TRBV5-5 with TRBJ1-5, with D perhaps TRBD1 (6 bases). The CDR3 spans 13 residues. V lost 2 bases and J lost 6, with 9 bases in between. CDR1 and CDR2 (germline): SGHKS, YYEKEE (reference sequence). The DNA of the CDR3 is TGTGCCAGCAGCTTTACAGGGATTCAGCCCCAGCATTTT. Its translation: CASSFTGIQPQHF.

The V gene is TRBV11-2, the J gene TRBJ2-3; a possible D gene is TRBD2 (6 bases). Germline values: CDR1 SGHAT, CDR2 FQNNGV. Deletions cut 2 bases from V and 7 bases from J, with 22 bases between. The length of the CDR3 is 17 residues. The chain's CDR3 is CASSLLRRGSPGYTQYF. DNA of the CDR3: TGTGCCAGCAGCTTACTTCGCCGGGGGTCCCCGGGATATACGCAGTATTTT.

This chain connects TRBV5-6 to TRBJ2-3, with 10 bases fitting TRBD2. The CDR3 contains 16 residues. V was pared by 1 base and J by 4 bases, with 6 bases of the junction left unmatched. Germline CDR1 is SGHDT and CDR2 is YYEEEE. CDR3 protein: CASSLSAGGPSDTQYF. The DNA for the CDR3 is TGTGCCAGCAGCTTGTCAGCGGGAGGGCCTTCAGATACGCAGTATTTT.

The chain employs TRBV19 and TRBJ2-4; 8 bases are shared with TRBD2. V lost 3 bases and J lost 0; bases outside the gene matches: 1. This CDR3 region has 15 residues. The germline V gene has CDR1 LNHDA and CDR2 SQIVND (reference sequence). The CDR3 here is CASSIGGGAKNIQYF. Here the CDR3 DNA reads TGTGCCAGTAGTATCGGGGGGGGAGCCAAAAACATTCAGTACTTC.

V usage is TRBV18 and J usage is TRBJ2-5; 15 bases line up with TRBD2. Germline CDR1 is KGHSH and CDR2 is LQKENI. The CDR3 sequence is 17 residues long. V dropped 0 bases and J dropped 4; count of bases not matched to a gene: 3. Here the CDR3 reads CASSPPGLAGGRETQYF. CDR3 sequence (DNA): TGTGCCAGCTCACCACCGGGACTAGCGGGAGGACGAGAGACCCAGTACTTC.

The chain has TRBV7-9 and TRBJ1-6; 8 nucleotides match TRBD1. V lost 1 base and J lost 0; bases outside the gene matches: 5. The CDR3 is 18 residues long. CDR1 is SEHNR, CDR2 FQNEAQ, per germline (reference sequence). The CDR3 is CASSLGDRSSSYNSPLHF. In DNA, the CDR3 is TGTGCCAGCAGCTTAGGGGACAGGAGTAGCTCCTATAATTCACCCCTCCACTTT.

In this sample, this clone turned up a few times. This rearrangement joins TRBV2 to TRBJ1-2; D not resolved. V was cut by 4 bases and J by 4 bases, with 13 bases left in between. Germline V gives CDR1 SNHLY, CDR2 FYNNEI. The CDR3 loop spans 14 amino acids. The CDR3 nucleotides are TGTGCCAGCAGTGCAGCCCCTAAAGGCTATGGCTACACCTTC. It yields the protein CASSAAPKGYGYTF.

The gene calls are TRBV15 and TRBJ2-1; TRBD2 aligns across 8 bases. Germline CDR1 is LNHNV and CDR2 is YYDKDF (reference sequence). This CDR3 contains 13 residues. V was clipped by 1 base and J by 12 bases; unmatched bases: 5. As DNA, the CDR3 is TGTGCCACCAGCAGAGCCCTCGGGGGGGGGCAGTTCTTC. It yields the protein CATSRALGGGQFF.

This clone was seen just once. The V and J genes are TRBV5-5 and TRBJ1-1, with D uncertain. V lost 0 bases, J lost 10 bases, and 10 bases lay in between. In germline, CDR1 is SGHKS, CDR2 YYEKEE (reference sequence). The CDR3 covers 12 residues. CDR3 nucleotide sequence: TGTGCCAGCAGCTTGGGGTCGGGGATAGCTTTCTTT. It specifies CASSLGSGIAFF.

This sequence joins TRBV7-2 and TRBJ1-1; D is uncertain. Germline V CDR1 and CDR2: SGHTA, FQGNSA. This CDR3 comprises 13 residues. V lost 1 base, J lost 2 bases, and 5 bases lay in between. Here the CDR3 DNA reads TGTGCCAGCAGCTTAGTGTATAACACTGAAGCTTTCTTT. Translated, it gives CASSLVYNTEAFF.

The chain is built from TRBV19 and TRBJ2-5, with TRBD1 identical over 10 bases. The CDR3 has 15 residues. CDR1 and CDR2 (germline): LNHDA, SQIVND (reference sequence). Germline trimming cut 3 bases from V and 11 bases from J; bases unmatched to any gene: 12. The CDR3 nucleotides are TGTGCCAGTAGTATGACCGGGACAGGGGTCATGGAGCAGTACTTC. This gives the protein CASSMTGTGVMEQYF.

In nucleotides, the CDR3 is TGTGCCAGCAGGCTAATACAGGGGCCCTACGAGCAGTACTTC. The encoded protein is CASRLIQGPYEQYF. The chain recombines TRBV28 with TRBJ2-7, with 7 bases that match TRBD1. The CDR3 length is 14 residues. The V gene end was trimmed by 6 bases and the J gene end by 2 bases; junction bases not matched to a gene: 7. Per germline, CDR1 MDHEN and CDR2 SYDVKM.

V usage is TRBV10-1 and J usage is TRBJ1-5, with D possibly being TRBD1 (5 bases). Germline V CDR1 and CDR2: WNHNN, SYGVQD (reference sequence). The CDR3 runs 17 residues. Between the trimmed V and J ends, which lost 4 bases and 3 bases, there was a span of 19 bases. The CDR3 region has the DNA TGCGCCAGCAGTGGACGACCTCAGGTAGGGGACAATCAGCCCCAGCATTTT. Residues: CASSGRPQVGDNQPQHF.

The gene calls are TRBV4-1 and TRBJ2-1; D gene unclear. Germline V gene lookup returns CDR1 MGHRA and CDR2 YSYEKL. This CDR3 spans 13 amino acids. The V end lost 1 base, the J end lost 4 bases, and 5 bases lay between the germline ends. The CDR3: CASSQGLYNEQFF. In DNA form, the CDR3 reads TGCGCCAGCAGCCAAGGTCTATACAATGAGCAGTTCTTC.

The chain recombines TRBV28 with TRBJ2-7; 11 bases match TRBD2. Germline V gene sequence: CDR1 MDHEN, CDR2 SYDVKM. The CDR3 extends over 14 amino acids. Trimming cost V 6 bases and J 0 bases; bases outside gene matches: 1. The CDR3 DNA sequence: TGTGCCAGCAGAACTAGCGGGAGCTCCTACGAGCAGTACTTC. Translation gives CASRTSGSSYEQYF.

By share, this clone counts as medium-sized (0.01 to 0.1%). The chain employs TRBV20-1 and TRBJ2-7; D may be TRBD2 (5 bases). The CDR3 is 11 amino acids. Trimming removed 4 bases at V and 6 bases at J, with 10 bases between. From germline, CDR1 is DFQATT and CDR2 SNEGSKA (reference sequence). The CDR3 sequence: CSATPGGEQYF. In DNA, the CDR3 is TGCAGTGCTACACCAGGAGGCGAGCAGTACTTC.

V and J are TRBV4-1 and TRBJ1-5; 9 bases align to TRBD1. Germline CDR1 MGHRA, CDR2 YSYEKL. This CDR3 region has 15 residues. V lost 3 bases to trimming and J lost 6 bases; unmatched junction nucleotides: 6. DNA for the CDR3: TGCGCCAGCAGCCAGAACAGGGGGCAATTTCAGCCCCAGCATTTT. Its translation is CASSQNRGQFQPQHF.

As DNA, the CDR3 is TGTGCCAGCAGTCAGGTAACAGGCCACTACAATGAGCAGTTCTTC. Encoded protein: CASSQVTGHYNEQFF. The chain carries TRBV5-4 and TRBJ2-1, with D possibly being TRBD1 (5 bases). Germline values: CDR1 SGHNT, CDR2 YYREEE (reference sequence). The V end was cut by 5 bases, the J end by 3 bases, with 15 bases between. The CDR3 runs 15 residues. The full variable domain, with the rest looked up from reference TRBV5-4 and TRBJ2-1, is ETGVTQSPTHLIKTRGQQVTLRCSSQSGHNTVSWYQQALGQGPQFIFQYYREEENGRGNFPPRFSGLQFPNYSSELNVNALELDDSALYLCASSQVTGHYNEQFFGPGTRLTVL.

This chain connects TRBV2 to TRBJ2-3, with D unresolved. V lost 2 bases to trimming and J lost 1 base, with 7 bases between them. Germline V gives CDR1 SNHLY, CDR2 FYNNEI. The CDR3 covers 14 residues. The CDR3 DNA reads as TGTGCCAGCAGTGAAAGGATTGGCACAGATACGCAGTATTTT. This codes for CASSERIGTDTQYF.

The CDR3 protein is CASSEFGEEQFF. The CDR3 region has the DNA TGTGCCAGCAGTGAATTCGGAGAAGAGCAGTTCTTC. The chain is built from TRBV6-1 and TRBJ2-1, with unresolved D. Germline V lookup: CDR1 MNHNS, CDR2 SASEGT. Between the trimmed V and J ends, which lost 2 bases and 10 bases, there was a span of 9 bases. This CDR3 region has 12 residues.

This clone was detected only once. A much larger clonotype is one base distant, so this may be a read error. J is TRBJ2-7 and V is TRBV7-9, with D maybe TRBD1 (5 bases). There are 13 residues in the CDR3. Per the germline V gene, CDR1 is SEHNR and CDR2 is FQNEAQ (reference sequence). With 3 bases removed from V and 1 base from J, the gap between germline ends came to 7 bases. CDR3 in amino acids: CASSFDSSYEQYF. The DNA of the CDR3 is TGTGCCAGCAGCTTTGACAGTTCCTACGAGCAGTACTTC.

The chain recombines TRBV13 with TRBJ2-7; D not resolved. The germline V gene encodes CDR1 PRHDT and CDR2 FYEKMQ (reference sequence). This CDR3 is 12 amino acids long. V lost 5 bases and J lost 4, with 9 bases in between. The CDR3 nucleotides read TGTGCCAGCAGCCTACATGGATACGAGCAGTACTTC. This codes for CASSLHGYEQYF. Full variable domain (rest looked up from reference TRBV13 and TRBJ2-7): AAGVIQSPRHLIKEKRETATLKCYPIPRHDTVYWYQQGPGQDPQFLISFYEKMQSDKGSIPDRFSAQQFSDYHSELNMSSLELGDSALYFCASSLHGYEQYFGPGTRLTVT.

J is TRBJ2-7 and V is TRBV11-3, with D perhaps TRBD2 (5 bases). This CDR3 is built from 13 residues. V lost 0 bases and J lost 3, with 6 bases in between. Germline CDR1 and CDR2: SGHNT and YENEEA. In DNA form, the CDR3 reads TGTGCCAGCAGCTTAGACGCGGGCTACGAGCAGTACTTC. Translation: CASSLDAGYEQYF. The complete variable domain, with remaining parts taken from reference TRBV11-3 and TRBJ2-7, reads EAGVVQSPRYKIIEKKQPVAFWCNPISGHNTLYWYLQNLGQGPELLIRYENEEAVDDSQLPKDRFSAERLKGVDSTLKIQPAELGDSAVYLCASSLDAGYEQYFGPGTRLTVT.